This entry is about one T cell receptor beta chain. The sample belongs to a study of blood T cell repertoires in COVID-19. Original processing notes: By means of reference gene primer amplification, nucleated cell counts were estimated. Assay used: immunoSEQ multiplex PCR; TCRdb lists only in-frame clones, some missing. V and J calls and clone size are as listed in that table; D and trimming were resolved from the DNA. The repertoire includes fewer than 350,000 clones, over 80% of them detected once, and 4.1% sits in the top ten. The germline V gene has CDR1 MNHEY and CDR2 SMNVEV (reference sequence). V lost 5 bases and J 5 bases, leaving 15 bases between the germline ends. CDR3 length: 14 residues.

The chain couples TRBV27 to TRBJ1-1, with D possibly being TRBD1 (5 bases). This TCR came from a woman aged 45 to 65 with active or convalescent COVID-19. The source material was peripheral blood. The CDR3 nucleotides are TGTGCCAGCAGTCCCTGGGGGGAGGGGACTGAAGCTTTCTTT. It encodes CASSPWGEGTEAFF.